This is a list of T cell receptor beta chains from one sample in a study of OX40 agonist ivuxolimab in advanced cancers. Generated by immunoSEQ multiplex PCR, the TCRdb table keeps only in-frame clones and is missing some. The data contain some 35,000 clones, more than 70% of them singletons. Sequences were derived from CD4+ or CD8+ T cells sorted from blood, sampled in a trial of the OX40 agonist ivuxolimab. These receptors were obtained from an adult with an advanced solid tumor such as melanoma, head and neck, liver or kidney cancer. The CDR3 runs from the conserved cysteine through the conserved F or W. D genes are given only for firm matches. Some rows have no size entry. The others give once, few or many, or a class for an expanded clone.

J gene,clone size,D gene,V gene,CDR3 protein,CDR3 DNA
TRBJ2-6,medium-sized,TRBD1,TRBV5-4,CASSSDRVGYGANVLTF,TGTGCCAGCAGCTCGGACAGGGTAGGGTATGGGGCCAACGTCCTGACTTTC
TRBJ1-2,NA,NA,TRBV5-5,CASSPAGVLANYGYTF,TGTGCCAGCAGCCCGGCAGGTGTGCTAGCTAACTATGGCTACACCTTC
TRBJ2-2,NA,NA,TRBV9,CASSVEGSTGELFF,TGTGCCAGCAGCGTAGAAGGGAGCACCGGGGAGCTGTTTTTT
TRBJ2-1,NA,NA,TRBV28,CASSLSGSFYNEQFF,TGTGCCAGCAGTTTATCCGGCTCTTTCTACAATGAGCAGTTCTTC
TRBJ1-4,NA,NA,TRBV9,CASSVGPGRATNEKLFF,TGTGCCAGCAGCGTAGGGCCCGGCAGAGCAACTAATGAAAAACTGTTTTTT
TRBJ2-7,NA,TRBD1,TRBV2,CASRWGQGYEQYF,TGTGCCAGCAGATGGGGACAGGGGTACGAGCAGTACTTC
TRBJ2-7,NA,TRBD1,TRBV30,CAWNRDRTYEQYF,TGTGCCTGGAACCGGGACAGGACCTACGAGCAGTACTTC
TRBJ2-7,NA,TRBD2,TRBV18,CASSTLTGTSGLSSYEQYF,TGTGCCAGTTCGACGTTGACCGGGACTAGCGGACTCAGCTCCTACGAGCAGTACTTC
TRBJ2-1,NA,TRBD2,TRBV5-1,CASSFYGGGANEQFF,TGCGCCAGCAGCTTTTATGGCGGGGGGGCAAATGAGCAGTTCTTC
TRBJ2-7,once,TRBD1,TRBV27,CASSLVGQGSYEQYF,TGTGCCAGCAGTTTAGTGGGACAGGGCTCCTACGAGCAGTACTTC
TRBJ1-1,NA,NA,TRBV25-1,CASRRLDSGVFF,TGTGCCAGCCGCCGATTAGACAGCGGGGTTTTCTTT
TRBJ1-6,NA,NA,TRBV7-9,CASSDSNNSPLHF,TGTGCCAGCAGCGACAGCAATAATTCACCCCTCCACTTT
TRBJ2-7,NA,NA,TRBV7-9,CASSFSGVSYEQYF,TGTGCCAGCAGCTTTTCGGGGGTATCCTACGAGCAGTACTTC
TRBJ2-5,medium-sized,NA,TRBV7-6,CASRRGETQYF,TGTGCCAGCAGGAGGGGGGAGACCCAGTACTTC
TRBJ1-4,NA,NA,TRBV5-4,CASSLGATNEKLFF,TGTGCCAGCAGCTTGGGAGCAACTAATGAAAAACTGTTTTTT
TRBJ2-7,NA,NA,TRBV9,CASSVGGTKDSYEQYF,TGTGCCAGCAGCGTAGGAGGGACAAAAGACTCCTACGAGCAGTACTTC
TRBJ2-7,NA,NA,TRBV9,CASSRSVEYEQYF,TGTGCCAGCAGCCGCTCGGTGGAGTACGAGCAGTACTTC
TRBJ2-5,NA,NA,TRBV5-1,CASSVNPLGGTQYF,TGCGCCAGCAGCGTTAACCCCCTTGGGGGCACCCAGTACTTC
TRBJ2-7,NA,NA,TRBV15,CATSYQGGDEQYF,TGTGCCACCAGCTACCAGGGGGGAGACGAGCAGTACTTC
TRBJ2-1,NA,TRBD1,TRBV2,CASSPRSQGAGSEQFF,TGTGCCAGCAGTCCCCGCAGCCAGGGGGCAGGAAGTGAGCAGTTCTTC
TRBJ2-7,once,NA,TRBV10-3,CAISGVGTVKGEQYF,TGTGCCATCAGTGGAGTTGGGACCGTCAAGGGCGAGCAGTACTTC
TRBJ2-5,medium-sized,NA,TRBV20-1,CSAGQQETQYF,TGCAGTGCTGGCCAGCAAGAGACCCAGTACTTC
TRBJ1-6,once,NA,TRBV19,CASSIRQEVYYNSPLHF,TGTGCCAGTAGTATCCGACAGGAAGTCTACTATAATTCACCCCTCCACTTT
TRBJ2-7,NA,NA,TRBV10-1,CASSPTGLGEQYF,TGCGCCAGCAGTCCTACAGGGTTAGGCGAGCAGTACTTC
TRBJ2-1,NA,TRBD2,TRBV5-1,CASSSGLALGGEQFF,TGCGCCAGCAGCTCCGGACTAGCGCTGGGCGGTGAGCAGTTCTTC
TRBJ1-2,NA,NA,TRBV4-1,CASSPWSSYGYTF,TGCGCCAGCAGCCCGTGGTCCAGCTATGGCTACACCTTC
TRBJ2-7,NA,NA,TRBV7-9,CASSVGSAYEQYF,TGTGCCAGCAGCGTGGGGTCCGCCTACGAGCAGTACTTC
TRBJ2-5,NA,NA,TRBV14,CASSRNRAQETQYF,TGTGCCAGCAGCCGAAACAGGGCCCAAGAGACCCAGTACTTC
TRBJ2-7,NA,NA,TRBV9,CASSQRGVEQYF,TGTGCCAGCAGTCAGCGCGGGGTCGAGCAGTACTTC
TRBJ1-5,NA,NA,TRBV28,CASSPFIGGGNQPQHF,TGTGCCAGCAGTCCTTTCATCGGCGGCGGCAATCAGCCCCAGCATTTT
TRBJ2-6,NA,TRBD2,TRBV28,CASITGGLSGANVLTF,TGTGCCAGCATTACGGGAGGTCTGTCTGGGGCCAACGTCCTGACTTTC
TRBJ2-3,once,TRBD1,TRBV28,CASSSQGAGTDTQYF,TGTGCCAGCAGTTCACAGGGGGCCGGCACAGATACGCAGTATTTT
TRBJ2-3,NA,NA,TRBV7-3,CASSDGTGAWDTQYF,TGTGCCAGCAGCGACGGGACCGGGGCTTGGGATACGCAGTATTTT